Listed here are 7 T cell receptor beta chains from one sample, sequenced in a study of identical twins. Via MiXCR, TCRdb re-called the 5' RACE reads, giving one row per CDR3 protein. The sample carries hundreds of thousands of distinct CDR3 sequences, over 15% recorded once. The sample was also linked to a second study, of T cells expressing NK-cell markers.

Sequenced: PBMCs. These receptors all stem from a woman aged 18-35 years in good health.

This clonotype has only a few counts. The J gene is TRBJ2-7, the V gene TRBV7-9; D is possibly TRBD1 or TRBD2 (6 bases each). Germline V gene sequence: CDR1 SEHNR, CDR2 FQNEAQ (reference sequence). Between the trimmed V and J ends, which lost 7 bases and 3 bases, there was a span of 19 bases. The CDR3 runs to 15 residues. CDR3 protein: CASTELGGPDYEQYF. In nucleotides, the CDR3 is TGTGCCAGCACCGAGCTGGGGGGCCCAGACTACGAGCAGTACTTC.

This clonotype was seen a few times. This chain uses TRBV7-2 with TRBJ2-7; D perhaps matches TRBD1 (6 bases). V lost 5 bases, J lost 2 bases, and 13 bases lay in between. The CDR3 extends over 14 amino acids. Germline CDR1 and CDR2: SGHTA and FQGNSA. CDR3 in DNA: TGTGCCAGCAGCCCTCAACAGGGTCCCTACGAGCAGTACTTC. Its protein product is CASSPQQGPYEQYF.

This clonotype was detected only a few times. The rearrangement joins TRBV24-1 to TRBJ2-7, with D possibly called TRBD1 or TRBD2 (5 bases each). Germline V gives CDR1 KGHDR, CDR2 SFDVKD. CDR3 length: 11 residues. Trimming took 12 bases from V and 2 from J, leaving 10 bases between them. In DNA, the CDR3 is TGTGCCCCGCAGGGAGCCTACGAGCAGTACTTC. As protein: CAPQGAYEQYF.

This clonotype was seen more than once but under ten times. This chain uses TRBV20-1 with TRBJ2-7; 14 bases are shared with TRBD2. Per the germline V gene, CDR1 is DFQATT and CDR2 is SNEGSKA (reference sequence). Trimming removed 4 bases from V and 6 bases from J; junction bases left unmatched: 5. The CDR3 runs to 14 residues. CDR3 residues: CSAKTSGRAGEQYF. Written as DNA, the CDR3 is TGCAGTGCTAAGACTAGCGGGAGGGCTGGCGAGCAGTACTTC.

This clonotype appeared a few times. The rearrangement links TRBV25-1 to TRBJ2-5; TRBD2 aligns across 7 bases. Germline V gives CDR1 MGHDK, CDR2 SYGVNS. V trimming: 7 bases; J trimming: 3 bases; junction bases outside the gene matches: 11. The CDR3 covers 15 residues. CDR3 in amino acids: CASTPREGTEETQYF. The CDR3 coding sequence is TGTGCCAGCACCCCTAGGGAGGGGACGGAAGAGACCCAGTACTTC.

This clonotype was observed many times. The germline gene is not matched at one end of the junction; a read error may be the cause. The J gene is TRBJ1-2, the V gene TRBV10-1, with a tentative D call TRBD1 (5 bases). CDR3 length: 12 residues. CDR1 WNHNN and CDR2 SYGVQD come from the germline V gene (reference sequence). The CDR3 loop reads CASGDSNYGYTF. In DNA form, the CDR3 reads TGCGCCAGCGGTGACAGTAACTATGGCTACACCTTC.

This clonotype was observed a handful of times. This sequence joins TRBV6-5 and TRBJ1-2; 7 positions match TRBD1. Germline-derived CDR1 and CDR2 are MNHEY and SVGAGI. The CDR3 covers 14 residues. Trimming removed 2 bases from V and 4 bases from J; junction bases left unmatched: 4. The CDR3 loop is CASSYDREGYGYTF. The DNA of the CDR3 is TGTGCCAGCAGTTACGACAGGGAAGGCTATGGCTACACCTTC.